The subject of this entry is one T cell receptor beta chain. Antigen: not known. These data are taken from a study of Ad26.COV2.S vaccination and SARS-CoV-2 variants. Findings of the study overall: Reportedly, spike-specific CD8+ and CD4+ T cell responses achieved substantial breadth once vaccination had taken place. Vaccine recipients and placebo recipients showed similar non-spike TCR breadth. Among vaccine recipients, spike-specific TCR breadth exceeded that of placebo recipients. The TCR-based breadth and depth measures might underestimate overall T cell responses.

Produced via immunoSEQ multiplex PCR; TCRdb's table is partial and in-frame only. The sample consists of tens of thousands of clones, about four fifths of them appearing once. Trimming removed 5 bases at V and 1 base at J, with 9 bases between. Germline V gives CDR1 LNHDA, CDR2 SQIVND (reference sequence). There are 14 residues in the CDR3. The chain employs TRBV19 and TRBJ1-5; D might be TRBD1 (5 bases). The clonotype comes from a human donor who had recovered from COVID-19. The specimen was peripheral blood, collected after recovery from COVID-19. CDR3 protein: CASSFRDSNQPQHF. The CDR3 DNA reads TGTGCCAGTAGTTTCCGGGACAGCAATCAGCCCCAGCATTTT.